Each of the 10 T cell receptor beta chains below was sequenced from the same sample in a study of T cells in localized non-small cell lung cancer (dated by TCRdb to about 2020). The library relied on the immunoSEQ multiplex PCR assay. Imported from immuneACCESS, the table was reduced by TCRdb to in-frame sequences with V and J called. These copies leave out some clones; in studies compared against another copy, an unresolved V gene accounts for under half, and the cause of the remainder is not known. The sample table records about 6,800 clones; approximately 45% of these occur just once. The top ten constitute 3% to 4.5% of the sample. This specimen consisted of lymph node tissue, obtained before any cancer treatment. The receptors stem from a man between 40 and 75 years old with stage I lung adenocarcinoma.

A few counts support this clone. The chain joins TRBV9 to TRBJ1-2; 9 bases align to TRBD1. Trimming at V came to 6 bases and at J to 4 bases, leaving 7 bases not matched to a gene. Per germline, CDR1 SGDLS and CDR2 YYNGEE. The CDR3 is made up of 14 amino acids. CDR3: CASNKDRGGYGYTF. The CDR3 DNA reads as TGTGCCAGCAATAAGGACAGGGGTGGCTATGGCTACACCTTC.

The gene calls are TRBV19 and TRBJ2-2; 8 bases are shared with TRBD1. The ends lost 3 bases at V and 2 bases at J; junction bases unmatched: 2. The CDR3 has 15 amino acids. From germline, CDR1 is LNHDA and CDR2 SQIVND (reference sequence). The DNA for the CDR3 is TGTGCCAGTAGTATTACAGGGGGAAACACCGGGGAGCTGTTTTTT. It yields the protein CASSITGGNTGELFF.

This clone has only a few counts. In DNA, the CDR3 is TGTGCCAGCAGCCCGATACGCGGCGGGGGATCCTACGAGCAGTACTTC. This sequence encodes CASSPIRGGGSYEQYF. This chain links TRBV11-3 with TRBJ2-7; 7 nucleotides match TRBD2. Germline trimming cut 5 bases from V and 1 base from J; bases unmatched to any gene: 11. The CDR3 consists of 16 residues. Germline lookup yields CDR1 SGHNT and CDR2 YENEEA. The variable domain in full, with the rest retrieved from reference TRBV11-3 and TRBJ2-7, is EAGVVQSPRYKIIEKKQPVAFWCNPISGHNTLYWYLQNLGQGPELLIRYENEEAVDDSQLPKDRFSAERLKGVDSTLKIQPAELGDSAVYLCASSPIRGGGSYEQYFGPGTRLTVT.

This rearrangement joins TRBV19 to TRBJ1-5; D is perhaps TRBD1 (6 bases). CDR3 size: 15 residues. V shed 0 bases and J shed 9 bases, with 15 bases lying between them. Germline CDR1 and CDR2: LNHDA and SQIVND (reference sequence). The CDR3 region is CASSIDRGARGPQHF. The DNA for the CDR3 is TGTGCCAGTAGTATAGATCGGGGGGCGAGAGGGCCCCAGCATTTT.

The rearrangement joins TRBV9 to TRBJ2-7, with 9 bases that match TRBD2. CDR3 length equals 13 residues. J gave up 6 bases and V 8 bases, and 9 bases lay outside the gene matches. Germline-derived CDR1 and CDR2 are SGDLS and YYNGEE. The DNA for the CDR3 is TGTGCCAGTCAAGGGCTAGCGGGATCCGAGCAGTACTTC. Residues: CASQGLAGSEQYF.

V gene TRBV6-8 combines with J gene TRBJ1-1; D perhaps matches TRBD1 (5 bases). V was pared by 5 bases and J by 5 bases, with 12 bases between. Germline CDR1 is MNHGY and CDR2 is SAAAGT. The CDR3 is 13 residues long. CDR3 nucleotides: TGTGCCAGCAGTGTGACAGTGGGGACTGAAGCTTTCTTT. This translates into CASSVTVGTEAFF.

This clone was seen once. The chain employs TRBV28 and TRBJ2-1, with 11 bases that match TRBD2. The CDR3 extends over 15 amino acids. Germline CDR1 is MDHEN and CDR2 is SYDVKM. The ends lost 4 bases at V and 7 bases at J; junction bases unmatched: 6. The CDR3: CASSSVAGGQNEQFF. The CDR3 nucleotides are TGTGCCAGCAGTTCCGTAGCGGGGGGGCAGAATGAGCAGTTCTTC.

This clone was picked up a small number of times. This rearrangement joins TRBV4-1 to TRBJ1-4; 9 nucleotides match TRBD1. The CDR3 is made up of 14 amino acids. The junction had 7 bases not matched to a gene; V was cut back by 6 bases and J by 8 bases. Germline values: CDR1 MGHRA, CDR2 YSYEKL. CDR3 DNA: TGCGCCAGCAGACCACAGGGGGCGTGGGAAAAACTGTTTTTT. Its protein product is CASRPQGAWEKLFF.

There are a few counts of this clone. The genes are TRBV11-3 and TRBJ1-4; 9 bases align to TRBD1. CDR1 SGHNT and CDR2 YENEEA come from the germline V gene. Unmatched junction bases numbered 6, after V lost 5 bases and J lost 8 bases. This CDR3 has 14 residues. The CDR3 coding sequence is TGTGCCAGCAGCCTCCGGACAGGGGTGGAAAAACTGTTTTTT. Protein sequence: CASSLRTGVEKLFF.

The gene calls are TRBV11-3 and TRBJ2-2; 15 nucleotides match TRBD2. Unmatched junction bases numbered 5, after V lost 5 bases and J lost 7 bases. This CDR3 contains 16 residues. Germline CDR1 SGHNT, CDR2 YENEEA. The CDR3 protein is CASSVRTSGRVGELFF. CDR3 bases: TGTGCCAGCAGCGTCAGGACTAGCGGGAGGGTCGGGGAGCTGTTTTTT.